The rows below give T cell receptor beta chains drawn from one sample of a study of cytomegalovirus exposure and HLA in healthy donors. The method was immunoSEQ multiplex PCR; TCRdb's version includes in-frame clones alone and lacks a portion of them. The top ten hold about 2.8% of the sample, which has about 140,000 clones, over 70% seen once. The sequencing sample was made of PBMCs. The receptors come from a male donor in good health and CMV-seronegative. Each CDR3 is given with its conserved first and last residue. The D gene is left open where the match is weak. Some rows mark clone size as missing; the rest say once, few, many or name a class of expanded clone.

j_call,clone_size,v_call,d_call,cdr3_nt,cdr3_aa
TRBJ1-2,NA,TRBV14,NA,TGTGCCAGCAGCCCGCATCTTTTGACTGAGGGTTATGGCTACACCTTC,CASSPHLLTEGYGYTF
TRBJ2-7,NA,TRBV7-9,NA,TGTGCCAGCAGCTTAGCGGTCAGGTTAACCTACGAGCAGTACTTC,CASSLAVRLTYEQYF
TRBJ1-5,NA,TRBV7-9,TRBD1,TGTTCCAGCAGCTTAGAGGGGGCTGGAGGGGCGGACGGCAATCAGCCCCAGCATTTT,CSSSLEGAGGADGNQPQHF
TRBJ1-2,NA,TRBV15,TRBD1,TGTGCCACCAGCAGGCGAGGGGGCTCGGGTGGCTACACCTTC,CATSRRGGSGGYTF
TRBJ1-5,NA,TRBV7-9,TRBD1,TGTGCCAGCAGCCCAGGGTGGGGACAGGGTAATAGTCGCCAGCATTTT,CASSPGWGQGNSRQHF
TRBJ2-7,NA,TRBV7-2,TRBD2,TGTGCCAGCAGCTTAAACGCGGGGACTAGCGGGGGCCCCACCTACGAGCAGTACTTC,CASSLNAGTSGGPTYEQYF
TRBJ1-2,NA,TRBV5-4,NA,TGTGCCAGCAGCCCAGGGGCGACTCTCATGAACTATGGCTACACCTTC,CASSPGATLMNYGYTF
TRBJ2-5,NA,TRBV30,TRBD2,TGTGCCTGGAAGACGGGGAGGGCCGGGTGGGAGACCCAGTACTTC,CAWKTGRAGWETQYF
TRBJ1-1,NA,TRBV9,NA,TGTGCCAGCAGCGCCGCAGGGGCCCCGAACACTGAAGCTTTCTTT,CASSAAGAPNTEAFF
TRBJ2-1,NA,TRBV27,TRBD2,TGTGCCAGCGGGGTCGGACTAGCGGGAGCGGGGCAGTTCTTC,CASGVGLAGAGQFF
TRBJ1-1,NA,TRBV5-1,NA,TGCGCCAGCAGCTTGTTCAGGGGGAACACTGAAGCTTTCTTT,CASSLFRGNTEAFF
TRBJ1-2,NA,TRBV25-1,NA,TGTGCCAGCATGTCCCACGGTGCCTATGGCTACACCTTC,CASMSHGAYGYTF
TRBJ2-7,NA,TRBV27,NA,TGTGCCAGCAGTTTATCTGGAGATAGCTCTTCCTGGGAGCAGTACTTC,CASSLSGDSSSWEQYF
TRBJ2-1,NA,TRBV9,TRBD2,TGTGCCAGCAGCAGGCAGGAGGCGGGAGGGCTCAATGAGCAGTTCTTC,CASSRQEAGGLNEQFF
TRBJ1-5,once,TRBV27,NA,TGTGCCAGCAGTTTACGACAGAGCAATCAGCCCCAGCATTTT,CASSLRQSNQPQHF
TRBJ2-1,few,TRBV7-6,NA,TGTGCCAGCAGCTTAGGGTCGGGAGTGCAGTTCTTC,CASSLGSGVQFF
TRBJ2-3,NA,TRBV6-6,NA,TGTGCCAGCAGCCACTCAACGAGCACAGATACGCAGTATTTT,CASSHSTSTDTQYF
TRBJ2-2,NA,TRBV4-1,TRBD2,TGCGCCAGCAGCCAAGATTCGGGACTAGCGGCGAACACCGGGGAGCTGTTTTTT,CASSQDSGLAANTGELFF
TRBJ1-4,NA,TRBV27,NA,TGTGCCAGCAGCCACGGGATGGGGGAAAAACTGTTTTTT,CASSHGMGEKLFF
TRBJ2-7,NA,TRBV5-1,TRBD2,TGCGCCAGCAGCCCCGGGACTAGCGGGGCCAGCTCCTACGAGCAGTACTTC,CASSPGTSGASSYEQYF
TRBJ1-1,few,TRBV7-9,NA,TGTGCCAGCAGCTTATCCGGGAAAGCTTTCTTT,CASSLSGKAFF
TRBJ1-1,once,TRBV6-6,NA,TGTGCCGGCAGTCGCGGGGGCCCCGTTACTGAAGCTTTCTTT,CAGSRGGPVTEAFF
TRBJ1-2,NA,TRBV5-3,NA,TGTGCCAGAAGGCCAGGGGTGCGTGGCTACACCTTC,CARRPGVRGYTF
TRBJ2-2,NA,TRBV4-1,NA,TGCGCCAGCAGCCAGGTACAGGGCAACCTCGGGGAGCTGTTTTTT,CASSQVQGNLGELFF
TRBJ1-2,once,TRBV4-3,TRBD1,TGCGCCAGCAGTCCCGGGACAGAGACTTCGGGCTACACCTTC,CASSPGTETSGYTF
TRBJ1-2,NA,TRBV27,NA,TGTGCCAGCAGTTCCCTCACTCACAACTATGGCTACACCTTC,CASSSLTHNYGYTF
TRBJ2-1,NA,TRBV10-1,TRBD1,TGCGCCAGCAGTAACAGTCCCGGGACAGGGAGTGGGAATGAGCAGTTCTTC,CASSNSPGTGSGNEQFF
TRBJ2-7,NA,TRBV11-2,NA,TGTGCCAGCAGCTCCCTCCGCCACGGCTACGAGCAGTACTTC,CASSSLRHGYEQYF
TRBJ1-1,NA,TRBV16,NA,TGTGCCAGCAGCCAATCACGGTCCTGGAACACTGAAGCTTTCTTT,CASSQSRSWNTEAFF
TRBJ1-4,NA,TRBV11-2,TRBD1,TGTGCCAGCAGCGCAGCGGGGACAGGGGCTGAAAAACTGTTTTTT,CASSAAGTGAEKLFF
TRBJ2-7,NA,TRBV13,NA,TGTGCCAGCAGCTTAGGCCTTTCCTACGAGCAGTACTTC,CASSLGLSYEQYF
TRBJ2-5,NA,TRBV9,TRBD1,TGTGCCAGCAGCACCCCGGGACAGGGAATTCGGCAGACCCAGTACTTC,CASSTPGQGIRQTQYF
TRBJ1-2,NA,TRBV7-2,NA,TGTGCCAGCAGCCCGGCCGTCGGGGACTATGGCTACCCCTTC,CASSPAVGDYGYPF
TRBJ2-1,once,TRBV18,NA,TGTGCCAGCTCACCAGTCAGGGAGGACGATGAGCAGTTCTTC,CASSPVREDDEQFF
TRBJ1-2,NA,TRBV7-9,TRBD1,TGTGCCAGCAGTCTCACAGGGGTTGACTATGGCTACACCTTC,CASSLTGVDYGYTF
TRBJ1-3,few,TRBV30,NA,TGTGCCTGGAGTGTAAGAGGAAGGATCTCTGGAAACACCATATATTTT,CAWSVRGRISGNTIYF
TRBJ2-7,NA,TRBV10-3,NA,TGTGCCATCAGTGCTGGCACCTCCTACGAGCAGTACTTC,CAISAGTSYEQYF
TRBJ1-6,few,TRBV27,NA,TGTGCCAGCAGGCGGGGAAGCGAATATAATTCACCCCTCCACTTT,CASRRGSEYNSPLHF
TRBJ2-6,NA,TRBV12-5,TRBD1,TGTGCTAGTGGTTTGGATCTAAAGACAGGGCCTATCACCGGGGCCAACGTCCTGACTTTC,CASGLDLKTGPITGANVLTF
TRBJ2-3,NA,TRBV12-5,NA,TGTGCTAGTGGTTTGGAACAGGGGAGGATAGATACGCAGTATTTT,CASGLEQGRIDTQYF